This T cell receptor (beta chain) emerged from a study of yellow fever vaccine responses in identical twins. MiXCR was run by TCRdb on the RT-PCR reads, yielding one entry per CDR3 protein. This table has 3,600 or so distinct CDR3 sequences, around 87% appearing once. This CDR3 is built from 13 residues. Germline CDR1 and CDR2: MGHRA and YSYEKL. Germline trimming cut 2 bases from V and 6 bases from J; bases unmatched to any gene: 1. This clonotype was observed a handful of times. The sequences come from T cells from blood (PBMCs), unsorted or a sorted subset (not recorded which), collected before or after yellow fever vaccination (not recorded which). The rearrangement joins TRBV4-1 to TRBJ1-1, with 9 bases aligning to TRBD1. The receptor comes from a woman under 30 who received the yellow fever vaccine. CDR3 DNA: TGCGCCAGCAGCCAAACAGGGGGCCCTGAAGCTTTCTTT. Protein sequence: CASSQTGGPEAFF.